These T cell receptor beta chains were read from a single sample in a study of cytomegalovirus exposure and HLA in healthy donors. Assay used: immunoSEQ multiplex PCR; TCRdb lists only in-frame clones, some missing. The data hold about 120,000 clones, with 89% observed a single time. Sequenced sample: PBMCs. All receptors derive from a woman under 30 in good health and CMV-seronegative. CDR3s include the opening cysteine and the closing phenylalanine or tryptophan. D genes are given only for firm matches. Size is stated for part of the rows, as once, few or many counts, or as a class when the clone is expanded.

CDR3 protein	CDR3 DNA	V gene	clone size	J gene	D gene
CASRHQGNTEAFF	TGTGCCAGCAGACATCAGGGGAACACTGAAGCTTTCTTT	TRBV11-1	NA	TRBJ1-1	NA
CASSLMGPQGPYGYTF	TGTGCCAGCAGTCTGATGGGACCTCAGGGGCCCTATGGCTACACCTTC	TRBV9	NA	TRBJ1-2	NA
CASLAELQTNTGELFF	TGTGCCAGCCTAGCGGAACTACAAACGAACACCGGGGAGCTGTTTTTT	TRBV25-1	once	TRBJ2-2	TRBD2
CASVVGGDLGETQYF	TGTGCTAGTGTCGTCGGGGGTGATTTGGGAGAGACCCAGTACTTC	TRBV12-5	NA	TRBJ2-5	NA
CASSSQGAYQPQHF	TGTGCCAGTAGTTCACAGGGGGCATATCAGCCCCAGCATTTT	TRBV19	NA	TRBJ1-5	TRBD1
CASSGVNEQFF	TGTGCCAGCAGCGGAGTCAATGAGCAGTTCTTC	TRBV9	NA	TRBJ2-1	NA
CASSEYGQGVNQPQHF	TGTGCCAGCAGTGAATATGGACAGGGGGTAAATCAGCCCCAGCATTTT	TRBV6-1	NA	TRBJ1-5	TRBD1
CASSFSGTGGWANVLTF	TGTGCCAGCAGCTTCTCCGGGACAGGGGGGTGGGCCAACGTCCTGACTTTC	TRBV7-9	few	TRBJ2-6	TRBD1
CASSISGVGYNEQFF	TGTGCCAGTAGTATCTCGGGAGTGGGCTACAATGAGCAGTTCTTC	TRBV19	NA	TRBJ2-1	NA
CASSFPRGGSDEQYF	TGCGCCAGCAGCTTCCCAAGGGGCGGGAGTGATGAGCAGTACTTC	TRBV5-1	NA	TRBJ2-7	TRBD2
CASSGTSGIDEEQFF	TGTGCCAGTAGTGGGACTAGCGGGATCGATGAGGAGCAGTTCTTC	TRBV19	NA	TRBJ2-1	TRBD2
CASSGLEAHNEQFF	TGTGCCAGCTCGGGACTAGAGGCCCACAATGAGCAGTTCTTC	TRBV2	NA	TRBJ2-1	TRBD2
CASSLPGANTGELFF	TGTGCCAGCAGCTTACCGGGAGCGAACACCGGGGAGCTGTTTTTT	TRBV7-9	NA	TRBJ2-2	NA
CASSGLAEETQYF	TGTGCCAGCAGCGGACTAGCAGAAGAGACCCAGTACTTC	TRBV2	once	TRBJ2-5	TRBD2
CASSQDRRGHQPQHF	TGCGCCAGCAGCCAAGATCGCCGGGGTCACCAGCCCCAGCATTTT	TRBV4-1	NA	TRBJ1-5	NA
CATGTGGMNTEAFF	TGTGCCACCGGGACAGGGGGCATGAACACTGAAGCTTTCTTT	TRBV10-3	NA	TRBJ1-1	TRBD1
CASSKVGSGQVTDTQYF	TGTGCCAGCAGCAAAGTTGGGTCAGGACAGGTTACAGATACGCAGTATTTT	TRBV21-1	NA	TRBJ2-3	NA
CASTRGAESYEQYF	TGTGCCAGCACCCGGGGGGCGGAATCCTACGAGCAGTACTTC	TRBV7-9	NA	TRBJ2-7	NA
CASSLESSDGTGELFF	TGTGCCAGCAGCTTAGAATCTAGCGATGGCACCGGGGAGCTGTTTTTT	TRBV7-6	NA	TRBJ2-2	NA
CATSRLLRERHTDTQYF	TGTGCCACCAGCAGACTCCTCCGGGAGCGCCACACAGATACGCAGTATTTT	TRBV15	NA	TRBJ2-3	NA
CASSLGRSYEQYF	TGTGCCAGCAGCTTAGGTCGGTCCTACGAGCAGTACTTC	TRBV7-2	NA	TRBJ2-7	NA
CASSLRLAGDQETQYF	TGTGCCAGTAGTTTAAGACTAGCGGGAGACCAAGAGACCCAGTACTTC	TRBV19	NA	TRBJ2-5	TRBD2
CASSIGTGVENYGYTF	TGTGCCAGTAGTATAGGGACAGGGGTAGAGAACTATGGCTACACCTTC	TRBV19	once	TRBJ1-2	TRBD1
CASSSENDRISYEQYF	TGCGCCAGCAGCTCCGAGAACGACAGAATCTCCTACGAGCAGTACTTC	TRBV5-1	NA	TRBJ2-7	NA
CASRTSASKAQYF	TGTGCCAGTCGGACTAGCGCAAGTAAGGCCCAGTACTTC	TRBV14	NA	TRBJ2-5	TRBD2
CASSQLAGTSYNEQFF	TGCGCCAGCAGCCAATTAGCGGGAACCAGTTACAATGAGCAGTTCTTC	TRBV4-1	NA	TRBJ2-1	TRBD2
CASRWDRGAGTEAFF	TGTGCCAGCAGATGGGACAGGGGGGCTGGCACTGAAGCTTTCTTT	TRBV6-5	NA	TRBJ1-1	TRBD1
CASSHGTGTGIDEQYF	TGCGCCAGCAGCCACGGTACCGGGACAGGGATCGACGAGCAGTACTTC	TRBV4-1	NA	TRBJ2-7	TRBD1
CASLNTRGGYTF	TGTGCCAGCCTAAATACCAGGGGTGGCTACACCTTC	TRBV2	few	TRBJ1-2	NA
CASTADRGLYEQYF	TGTGCCAGCACCGCGGACAGGGGACTCTACGAGCAGTACTTC	TRBV7-2	NA	TRBJ2-7	TRBD1
CASSTGGVFSYGYTF	TGCGCCAGCAGCACAGGGGGCGTTTTCAGCTATGGCTACACCTTC	TRBV5-1	NA	TRBJ1-2	TRBD1
CASSQYRGGGTEAFF	TGTGCCAGCAGCCAATACAGGGGCGGAGGCACTGAAGCTTTCTTT	TRBV14	NA	TRBJ1-1	TRBD1
CASSLALNTGELFF	TGTGCCAGCAGCTTAGCCCTGAACACCGGGGAGCTGTTTTTT	TRBV7-2	NA	TRBJ2-2	NA
CASSDNSYEQYF	TGTGCCAGCAGTGACAACTCCTACGAGCAGTACTTC	TRBV25-1	NA	TRBJ2-7	NA
CASSFSGLAYEQYF	TGTGCCAGCAGTTTCTCTGGACTAGCCTACGAGCAGTACTTC	TRBV27	NA	TRBJ2-7	TRBD2
CASSPSGNRIANEKLFF	TGCGCCAGCAGCCCCTCGGGGAACAGAATCGCTAATGAAAAACTGTTTTTT	TRBV4-1	NA	TRBJ1-4	NA
CASSSKTDRISGNTIYF	TGTGCCAGCAGCTCGAAGACCGACAGGATCTCTGGAAACACCATATATTTT	TRBV5-4	NA	TRBJ1-3	NA
CASEGQDTSSYEQYF	TGTGCCAGCGAGGGACAGGATACAAGCTCCTACGAGCAGTACTTC	TRBV28	NA	TRBJ2-7	TRBD1
CASSVRPDTEAFF	TGTGCCAGCAGCGTCCGTCCGGACACTGAAGCTTTCTTT	TRBV9	NA	TRBJ1-1	NA
CAFETENEQFF	TGTGCCTTTGAGACAGAGAATGAGCAGTTCTTC	TRBV25-1	few	TRBJ2-1	NA
CASSSTQLRSYNEQFF	TGTGCCAGCAGCTCCACACAGCTCCGCTCCTACAATGAGCAGTTCTTC	TRBV27	NA	TRBJ2-1	NA